These 23 T cell receptor beta chains share one sample of origin, sequenced in a study of cytomegalovirus exposure and HLA in healthy donors. PCR employed 60 Vbeta and 13 Jbeta primers. Clones were read by immunoSEQ multiplex PCR, and TCRdb kept only the in-frame ones, dropping some. The sample holds some 180,000 clones, 75% to 80% seen once. The sequenced sample was PBMCs. Source of these receptors: a female donor in good health and CMV-seronegative.

The CDR3 loop reads CASSLGGPVAGEGETQYF. Here the CDR3 DNA reads TGTGCCAGCAGCTTAGGGGGCCCCGTAGCGGGAGAAGGAGAGACCCAGTACTTC. V gene TRBV7-2 combines with J gene TRBJ2-5; 9 nucleotides align to TRBD2. V was clipped by 1 base and J by 4 bases; unmatched bases: 13. Germline V gene lookup returns CDR1 SGHTA and CDR2 FQGNSA. This CDR3 contains 18 residues.

The rearrangement joins TRBV7-9 to TRBJ2-1; 10 bases align to TRBD2. From germline, CDR1 is SEHNR and CDR2 FQNEAQ (reference sequence). V shed 8 bases, J shed 0 bases, and the junction held 16 bases outside the gene matches. The CDR3 is 19 amino acids. For the CDR3, the DNA is TGTGCCAGCCGGGGGTTACCGGGACTAGCGACCAGCTCCTACAATGAGCAGTTCTTC. Its protein is CASRGLPGLATSSYNEQFF.

This chain joins TRBV13 and TRBJ2-1, with D perhaps matching TRBD2 (6 bases). CDR3 length: 16 residues. Germline CDR1 is PRHDT and CDR2 is FYEKMQ (reference sequence). V lost 6 bases, J lost 3 bases, and 18 bases lay in between. In nucleotides, the CDR3 is TGTGCCAGCAGACGCCCCTTGGCGGGACTCTACAATGAGCAGTTCTTC. Protein: CASRRPLAGLYNEQFF.

This chain connects TRBV5-6 to TRBJ2-3; 7 bases map to TRBD2. CDR1 and CDR2 (germline): SGHDT, YYEEEE. The length of the CDR3 is 16 residues. V shed 0 bases, J shed 6 bases, and the junction held 10 bases outside the gene matches. The chain's CDR3 is CASSLVGGGPSDTQYF. Here the CDR3 DNA reads TGTGCCAGCAGCTTGGTGGGGGGAGGGCCGAGTGATACGCAGTATTTT. Full variable domain (missing parts from reference TRBV5-6 and TRBJ2-3): DAGVTQSPTHLIKTRGQQVTLRCSPKSGHDTVSWYQQALGQGPQFIFQYYEEEERQRGNFPDRFSGHQFPNYSSELNVNALLLGDSALYLCASSLVGGGPSDTQYFGPGTRLTVL.

The rearrangement links TRBV5-6 to TRBJ1-6; possibly TRBD1 for D (6 bases). The CDR3 is 16 amino acids. Germline loops: CDR1 SGHDT, CDR2 YYEEEE. Trimming left V 1 base short and J 7 bases short, with 15 bases between. CDR3 region: CASSLTGSVLNSPLHF. CDR3 in DNA: TGTGCCAGCAGCTTGACAGGGAGTGTTCTAAATTCACCCCTCCACTTT. Full variable domain (outside the CDR3, taken from reference TRBV5-6 and TRBJ1-6): DAGVTQSPTHLIKTRGQQVTLRCSPKSGHDTVSWYQQALGQGPQFIFQYYEEEERQRGNFPDRFSGHQFPNYSSELNVNALLLGDSALYLCASSLTGSVLNSPLHFGNGTRLTVT.

This chain joins TRBV29-1 and TRBJ2-7, with no clear D. The CDR3 is made up of 14 amino acids. Germline V CDR1 and CDR2: SQVTM, ANQGSEA. V lost 8 bases, J lost 2 bases, and 19 bases lay in between. The DNA of the CDR3 is TGCAGCACTCGAACAAGTGGGCCTGCCTACGAGCAGTACTTC. Amino acids: CSTRTSGPAYEQYF.

This rearrangement joins TRBV28 to TRBJ1-4, with D hard to call. V shed 2 bases and J shed 7 bases, with 5 bases lying between them. The CDR3 is 12 amino acids. The germline CDR1 and CDR2 sequences are MDHEN and SYDVKM. CDR3 amino acids: CASSLEGEKLFF. CDR3 DNA: TGTGCCAGCAGTTTAGAGGGTGAAAAACTGTTTTTT. The full variable domain, completed using reference TRBV28 and TRBJ1-4, is DVKVTQSSRYLVKRTGEKVFLECVQDMDHENMFWYRQDPGLGLRLIYFSYDVKMKEKGDIPEGYSVSREKKERFSLILESASTNQTSMYLCASSLEGEKLFFGSGTQLSVL.

The rearrangement links TRBV19 to TRBJ1-2, with D possibly being TRBD1 (5 bases). The CDR3 contains 13 residues. Germline lookup yields CDR1 LNHDA and CDR2 SQIVND (reference sequence). V was clipped by 5 bases and J by 2 bases, with 9 bases between them. The CDR3 sequence is CASSRQSNYGYTF. Written as DNA, the CDR3 is TGTGCCAGTAGTCGACAGTCCAACTATGGCTACACCTTC.

This rearrangement joins TRBV6-1 to TRBJ2-7; D is ambiguous. Trimming pared 6 bases from V and 4 bases from J, leaving 10 bases between. This CDR3 comprises 12 residues. Per germline, CDR1 MNHNS and CDR2 SASEGT. This CDR3 reads CASRARYYEQYF. The CDR3 nucleotides are TGTGCCAGCAGGGCTAGGTATTACGAGCAGTACTTC.

CDR3 nucleotide sequence: TGTGCCAGCAGACCCGCGGCCGTTAATCAAGCTTTCTTT. Protein: CASRPAAVNQAFF. The chain is built from TRBV28 and TRBJ1-1; no clear D. The CDR3 sequence is 13 residues long. The germline gives CDR1 MDHEN, CDR2 SYDVKM. Trimming left V 6 bases short and J 9 bases short, with 17 bases between.

The CDR3 DNA reads TGCGCCAGCAGCTCGGGCGGGCAGGGGAGTTCACCCCTCCACTTT. Translated, it gives CASSSGGQGSSPLHF. This sequence joins TRBV5-1 and TRBJ1-6, with D perhaps TRBD1 (6 bases). The V gene lost 3 bases and the J gene lost 9 bases, with 16 bases spanning the gap. Germline CDR1 SGHRS, CDR2 YFSETQ. CDR3 length: 15 residues.

This clone was seen a single time. This chain connects TRBV5-1 to TRBJ2-7, with TRBD1 matching over 7 bases. The CDR3 length is 14 residues. Germline CDR1 is SGHRS and CDR2 is YFSETQ. V gave up 4 bases and J gave up 3 bases; unmatched junction bases: 7. The CDR3 nucleotides read TGCGCCAGCAGCCCCTCAGGGGGACGCTACGAGCAGTACTTC. Translation: CASSPSGGRYEQYF.

V is TRBV18 and J is TRBJ1-4; D perhaps matches TRBD1 (6 bases). CDR3 length: 14 residues. V lost 2 bases and J lost 6, with 10 bases in between. Germline V gene sequence: CDR1 KGHSH, CDR2 LQKENI. The CDR3 bases are TGTGCCAGCTCACCAACAGGGAATTATGAAAAACTGTTTTTT. Translating it yields CASSPTGNYEKLFF.

The chain has TRBV5-1 and TRBJ1-6; 8 nucleotides align to TRBD1. CDR1 and CDR2 from the germline V gene are SGHRS and YFSETQ. After removal of 0 bases from V and 7 bases from J, the junction contained 6 bases not matched to a gene. This CDR3 comprises 16 residues. In nucleotides, the CDR3 is TGCGCCAGCAGCTTGGCCGGGACAGGTCTGAATTCACCCCTCCACTTT. This codes for CASSLAGTGLNSPLHF.

The chain joins TRBV7-9 to TRBJ1-6; 8 bases are shared with TRBD1. Germline V gives CDR1 SEHNR, CDR2 FQNEAQ (reference sequence). The CDR3 is 15 residues long. V lost 8 bases, J lost 9 bases, and 12 bases stayed unmatched. Written as DNA, the CDR3 is TGTGCCAGCGGGGGGGCAGGGGGCAGGAGTTCACCCCTCCACTTT. It yields the protein CASGGAGGRSSPLHF.

V and J are TRBV6-6 and TRBJ2-3; 9 bases are a match to TRBD2. The CDR3 length is 16 residues. Germline V gene lookup returns CDR1 MNHNY and CDR2 SVGAGI (reference sequence). V gave up 4 bases and J gave up 4 bases; unmatched junction bases: 9. CDR3 bases: TGTGCCAGCAGTTCCCTAGCGGGGAGAATCGCAGATACGCAGTATTTT. This codes for CASSSLAGRIADTQYF.

The J gene is TRBJ2-7, the V gene TRBV27; 7 positions agree with TRBD1. The length of the CDR3 is 15 residues. The junction had 9 bases not matched to a gene; V was cut back by 5 bases and J by 2 bases. Germline V CDR1 and CDR2: MNHEY, SMNVEV (reference sequence). Written as DNA, the CDR3 is TGTGCCAGCAGTCCGCCGGGACAGCTTCCCTACGAGCAGTACTTC. Protein sequence: CASSPPGQLPYEQYF.

This chain joins TRBV11-3 and TRBJ2-2; D may be TRBD1 (6 bases). V was clipped by 5 bases and J by 4 bases, with 8 bases between them. This CDR3 is built from 13 residues. Germline loops: CDR1 SGHNT, CDR2 YENEEA. The CDR3 sequence is CASSGQITGELFF. CDR3 bases: TGTGCCAGCAGCGGACAGATCACCGGGGAGCTGTTTTTT.

The V call is TRBV4-2, the J call TRBJ2-3; TRBD2 matches at 12 bases. The CDR3 contains 20 residues. The V gene's germline CDR1 is LGHNA and CDR2 YNFKEQ. After removal of 1 base from V and 0 bases from J, the junction contained 11 bases not matched to a gene. The CDR3 bases are TGTGCCAGCAGCCAAGGACTAGCGGGGGCTGAAGATCTTAGCACAGATACGCAGTATTTT. Its translation: CASSQGLAGAEDLSTDTQYF.

This clone was detected only a few times. The chain has TRBV18 and TRBJ2-7, with TRBD1 matching over 9 bases. CDR3 length: 14 amino acids. Germline V CDR1 and CDR2: KGHSH, LQKENI. Trimming at V came to 6 bases and at J to 6 bases, leaving 9 bases not matched to a gene. CDR3 nucleotides: TGTGCCAGCTCCAAGGGACAGGGAGGCTTCGAGCAGTACTTC. Amino acids: CASSKGQGGFEQYF. Full variable domain (missing parts from reference TRBV18 and TRBJ2-7): NAGVMQNPRHLVRRRGQEARLRCSPMKGHSHVYWYRQLPEEGLKFMVYLQKENIIDESGMPKERFSAEFPKEGPSILRIQQVVRGDSAAYFCASSKGQGGFEQYFGPGTRLTVT.

As for this clone: One end of the junction does not line up with germline, which may come from a read error. The chain joins TRBV4-2 to TRBJ2-5, with 9 bases aligning to TRBD2. From germline, CDR1 is LGHNA and CDR2 YNFKEQ. The CDR3 sequence is 17 residues long. The CDR3 sequence is CASSQGAGGSTKESQYF. In DNA form, the CDR3 reads TGTGCCAGCAGCCAAGGGGCGGGGGGGTCCACGAAAGAGTCCCAGTACTTC.

There are a few counts of this clone. The J gene is TRBJ2-7, the V gene TRBV7-8; D remains unclear. V was trimmed by 5 bases and J by 4 bases, leaving 6 bases between them. The germline V gene encodes CDR1 SGHVS and CDR2 FQNEAQ. This CDR3 has 11 residues. The CDR3 is CASSLRYEQYF. DNA for the CDR3: TGTGCCAGCAGCCTTCGTTACGAGCAGTACTTC.

The V gene is TRBV7-9, the J gene TRBJ2-1; no reliable D call. This CDR3 region has 12 residues. Germline V CDR1 and CDR2: SEHNR, FQNEAQ (reference sequence). The V and J ends lost 4 bases and 3 bases respectively, with 4 bases between them. The CDR3 region has the DNA TGTGCCAGCAGCTACTACTACAATGAGCAGTTCTTC. As protein: CASSYYYNEQFF.